Here is one T cell receptor (beta chain) with its context. This entry is derived from a study of early T cells in non-severe SARS-CoV-2 infection. Unmatched junction bases numbered 11, after V lost 5 bases and J lost 6 bases. CDR3 length: 16 residues. Germline-derived CDR1 and CDR2 are SGHKS and YYEKEE (reference sequence). From the 5' RACE reads, TCRdb called clonotypes with MiXCR, one entry per CDR3 protein. The table includes 64,000 or so distinct CDR3 sequences, about an eighth detected once. The clonotype originates from an adult who was a healthcare worker with PCR-confirmed SARS-CoV-2 infection or an uninfected control (not recorded which). This rearrangement joins TRBV5-5 to TRBJ1-4; TRBD1 matches at 9 bases. Source material: whole blood. CDR3 loop: CASRDAGTGSYEKLFF. The CDR3 coding sequence is TGTGCCAGCAGGGATGCCGGGACAGGGTCCTATGAAAAACTGTTTTTT. The full variable domain, its missing parts supplied by reference TRBV5-5 and TRBJ1-4, is DAGVTQSPTHLIKTRGQQVTLRCSPISGHKSVSWYQQVLGQGPQFIFQYYEKEERGRGNFPDRFSARQFPNYSSELNVNALLLGDSALYLCASRDAGTGSYEKLFFGSGTQLSVL.